The 13 T cell receptor beta chains in this list originate from one sample, sequenced in a study of PD-1 blockade in mismatch repair-deficient tumors. Sequencing was performed with immunoSEQ multiplex PCR; in TCRdb, only in-frame clones are kept and a portion is missing. Here the sample spans around 120,000 clones, around nine tenths being singletons. Sample: peripheral blood, taken approximately 72 weeks after starting pembrolizumab. These receptors were obtained from an adult with mismatch repair-deficient cancer.

In its sample, this clone was seen once. The chain employs TRBV7-6 and TRBJ2-7, with D maybe TRBD2 (5 bases). Germline CDR1 and CDR2: SGHVS and FNYEAQ. The CDR3 is made up of 13 amino acids. The V end lost 4 bases, the J end lost 3 bases, and 10 bases lay between the germline ends. This CDR3 reads CASSSSRGYEQYF. The CDR3 DNA reads TGTGCCAGCAGCTCTTCCCGGGGCTACGAGCAGTACTTC.

The chain recombines TRBV4-1 with TRBJ2-1; a possible D gene is TRBD2 (5 bases). Trimming left V 6 bases short and J 5 bases short, with 17 bases between. This CDR3 is built from 15 residues. Looked up from germline, CDR1 is MGHRA and CDR2 is YSYEKL. This CDR3 is CASSKSPASNNEQFF. In nucleotides, the CDR3 is TGCGCCAGCAGTAAATCCCCAGCTAGCAACAATGAGCAGTTCTTC.

V is TRBV5-1 and J is TRBJ2-5; unclear D gene. The CDR3 totals 15 residues. Germline loops: CDR1 SGHRS, CDR2 YFSETQ. V lost 0 bases and J 1 base, leaving 10 bases between the germline ends. In DNA form, the CDR3 reads TGCGCCAGCAGCTTGGGGGAAGCGATCCAAGAGACCCAGTACTTC. Translated, it gives CASSLGEAIQETQYF.

This clone was seen once. In DNA form, the CDR3 reads TGTGCCAGCAGCCCCGACCGGACAGGGGCCAACTACGAGCAGTACTTC. Protein product: CASSPDRTGANYEQYF. The J gene is TRBJ2-7, the V gene TRBV7-9, with 9 bases that match TRBD1. The germline gives CDR1 SEHNR, CDR2 FQNEAQ (reference sequence). This CDR3 is 16 amino acids long. The V and J ends lost 5 bases and 3 bases, in that order; junction bases with no gene match: 11.

The rearrangement joins TRBV27 to TRBJ2-1; 12 positions agree with TRBD1. Losses at the gene ends were 5 bases for V and 8 bases for J; bases not matched to a gene: 7. The CDR3 has 15 residues. Looked up from germline, CDR1 is MNHEY and CDR2 is SMNVEV (reference sequence). This CDR3 is CASSTGTGGVYEQFF. The CDR3 DNA reads TGTGCCAGCAGTACCGGGACAGGGGGCGTTTATGAGCAGTTCTTC.

This chain joins TRBV27 and TRBJ2-1; 15 nucleotides agree with TRBD2. This CDR3 spans 15 amino acids. The junction had 2 bases not matched to a gene; V was cut back by 4 bases and J by 7 bases. The germline V gene encodes CDR1 MNHEY and CDR2 SMNVEV (reference sequence). CDR3 coding DNA: TGTGCCAGCAGTTCAGGGACTAGCGGGAGGAATGAGCAGTTCTTC. It encodes CASSSGTSGRNEQFF.

This clone was detected only once. The V gene is TRBV7-2, the J gene TRBJ2-1, with 10 bases fitting TRBD2. The germline CDR1 and CDR2 sequences are SGHTA and FQGNSA. The V segment lost 2 bases and the J segment 5 bases; nucleotides outside the gene matches: 6. The CDR3 spans 16 residues. The CDR3, as DNA: TGTGCCAGCAGCTTATTAGGACTAGCGGCCGACAATGAGCAGTTCTTC. The encoded protein is CASSLLGLAADNEQFF. The whole variable domain, remainder taken from reference TRBV7-2 and TRBJ2-1, is GAGVSQSPSNKVTEKGKDVELRCDPISGHTALYWYRQSLGQGLEFLIYFQGNSAPDKSGLPSDRFSAERTGGSVSTLTIQRTQQEDSAVYLCASSLLGLAADNEQFFGPGTRLTVL.

V usage is TRBV28 and J usage is TRBJ2-7; TRBD2 matches 8 bases. Losses at the gene ends were 8 bases for V and 3 bases for J; bases not matched to a gene: 9. This CDR3 has 14 amino acids. In germline, CDR1 is MDHEN, CDR2 SYDVKM. The CDR3 loop is CASLAPGGDYEQYF. The CDR3 DNA reads TGTGCCAGCCTAGCACCGGGAGGGGACTACGAGCAGTACTTC.

The chain joins TRBV21-1 to TRBJ2-7; the D call TRBD2 from the table was never checked on the DNA. TRBV21-1 is a listed pseudogene. The CDR3 runs 15 residues. The DNA for the CDR3 is TGTGCCAGCAGCAAAAAGCGGCCACAGCCTCTCGAGCAGTACTTC. It translates to CASSKKRPQPLEQYF.

V is TRBV28 and J is TRBJ2-1; TRBD2 aligns across 7 bases. CDR3 length: 16 residues. V shed 4 bases and J 4 bases; nucleotides not matched to a gene: 10. Germline CDR1 and CDR2: MDHEN and SYDVKM. This CDR3 is CASSSEGGPIYNEQFF. CDR3 DNA: TGTGCCAGCAGTTCGGAGGGAGGGCCGATTTACAATGAGCAGTTCTTC.

This chain joins TRBV14 and TRBJ1-2; no clear D. V dropped 2 bases and J dropped 4 bases, with 17 bases sitting between them. The CDR3 contains 16 residues. In germline, CDR1 is SGHDN, CDR2 FVKESK. The CDR3: CASSQRGLDVGYGYTF. The CDR3 DNA reads TGTGCCAGCAGCCAAAGAGGTCTTGATGTCGGCTATGGCTACACCTTC.

The chain couples TRBV5-6 to TRBJ2-1; TRBD1 agrees at 8 bases. The CDR3 consists of 17 residues. Germline CDR1 is SGHDT and CDR2 is YYEEEE. Unmatched junction bases numbered 13, after V lost 4 bases and J lost 4 bases. The CDR3 nucleotides read TGTGCCAGCAGCCCCCTCGGCGAGACAGGGGTTTACAATGAGCAGTTCTTC. It codes for CASSPLGETGVYNEQFF.

The J gene is TRBJ2-7, the V gene TRBV27; D is ambiguous. The germline V gene has CDR1 MNHEY and CDR2 SMNVEV (reference sequence). This CDR3 spans 14 amino acids. V was cut by 4 bases and J by 7 bases, with 17 bases left in between. CDR3 amino acids: CASSSDTLPREQYF. In DNA form, the CDR3 reads TGTGCCAGCAGTTCCGACACCCTACCTCGTGAGCAGTACTTC.